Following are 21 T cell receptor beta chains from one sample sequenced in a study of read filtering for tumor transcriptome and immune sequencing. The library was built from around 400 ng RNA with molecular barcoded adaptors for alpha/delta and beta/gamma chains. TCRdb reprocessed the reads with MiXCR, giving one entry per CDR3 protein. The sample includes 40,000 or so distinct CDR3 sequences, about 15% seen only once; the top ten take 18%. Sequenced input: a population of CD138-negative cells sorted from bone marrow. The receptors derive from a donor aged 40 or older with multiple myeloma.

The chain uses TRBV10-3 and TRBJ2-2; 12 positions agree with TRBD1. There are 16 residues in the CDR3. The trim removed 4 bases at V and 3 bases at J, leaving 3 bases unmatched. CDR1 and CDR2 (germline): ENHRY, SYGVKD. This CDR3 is CAISGGTGGDTGELFF. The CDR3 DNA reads TGTGCCATCAGTGGCGGGACAGGGGGCGACACCGGGGAGCTGTTTTTT.

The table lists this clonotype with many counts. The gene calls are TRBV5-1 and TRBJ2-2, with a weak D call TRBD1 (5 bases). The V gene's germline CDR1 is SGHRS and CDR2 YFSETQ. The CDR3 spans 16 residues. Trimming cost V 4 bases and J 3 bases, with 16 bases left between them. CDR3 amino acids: CASSPRARLDTGELFF. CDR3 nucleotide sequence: TGCGCCAGCAGCCCCAGGGCACGACTGGACACCGGGGAGCTGTTTTTT.

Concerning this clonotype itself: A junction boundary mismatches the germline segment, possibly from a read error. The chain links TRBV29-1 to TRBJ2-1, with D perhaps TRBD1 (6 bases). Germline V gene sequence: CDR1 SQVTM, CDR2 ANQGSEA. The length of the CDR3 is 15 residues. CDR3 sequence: CSVTGTPNPYNEQFF. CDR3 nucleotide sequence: TGCAGCGTTACCGGGACACCGAACCCCTACAATGAGCAATTCTTC.

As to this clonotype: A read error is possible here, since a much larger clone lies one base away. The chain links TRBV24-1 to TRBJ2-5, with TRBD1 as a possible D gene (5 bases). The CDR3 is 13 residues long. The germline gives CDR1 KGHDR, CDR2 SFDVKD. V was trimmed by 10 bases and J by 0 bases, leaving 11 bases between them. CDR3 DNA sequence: TGTGCCACGAGACAGACGTACCAAGAGACCCAGTACTTC. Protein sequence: CATRQTYQETQYF.

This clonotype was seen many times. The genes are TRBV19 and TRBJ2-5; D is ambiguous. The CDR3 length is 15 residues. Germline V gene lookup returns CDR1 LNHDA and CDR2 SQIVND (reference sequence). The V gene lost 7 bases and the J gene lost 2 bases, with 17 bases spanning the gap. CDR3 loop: CASTKGSGPQETQYF. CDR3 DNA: TGTGCCAGTACTAAAGGGTCGGGCCCGCAAGAGACCCAGTACTTC.

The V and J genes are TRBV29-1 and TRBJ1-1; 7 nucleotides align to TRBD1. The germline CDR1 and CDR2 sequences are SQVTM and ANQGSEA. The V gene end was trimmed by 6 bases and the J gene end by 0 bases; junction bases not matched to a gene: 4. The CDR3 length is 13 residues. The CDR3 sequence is CSVRDSLNTEAFF. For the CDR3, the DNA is TGCAGCGTACGGGACAGCTTGAACACTGAAGCTTTCTTT.

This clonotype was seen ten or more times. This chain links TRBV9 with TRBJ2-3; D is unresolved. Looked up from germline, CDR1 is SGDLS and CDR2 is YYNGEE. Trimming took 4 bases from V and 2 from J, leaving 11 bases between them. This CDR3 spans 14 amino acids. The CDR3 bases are TGTGCCAGCAGCCCGACGTTCTACACAGATACGCAGTATTTT. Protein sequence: CASSPTFYTDTQYF.

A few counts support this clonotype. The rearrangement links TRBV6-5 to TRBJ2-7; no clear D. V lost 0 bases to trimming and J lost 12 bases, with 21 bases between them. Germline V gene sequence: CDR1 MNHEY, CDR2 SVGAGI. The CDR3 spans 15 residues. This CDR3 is CASSYSLSTVRIWYF. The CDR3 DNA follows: TGTGCCAGCAGTTACTCTCTATCAACCGTCCGAATTTGGTACTTC.

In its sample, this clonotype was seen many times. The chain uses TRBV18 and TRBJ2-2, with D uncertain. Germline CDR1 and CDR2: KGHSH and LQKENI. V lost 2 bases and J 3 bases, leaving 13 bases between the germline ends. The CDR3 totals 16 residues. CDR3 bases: TGTGCCAGCTCACCAAGGTTAGGCTCGGACACCGGGGAGCTGTTTTTT. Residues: CASSPRLGSDTGELFF.

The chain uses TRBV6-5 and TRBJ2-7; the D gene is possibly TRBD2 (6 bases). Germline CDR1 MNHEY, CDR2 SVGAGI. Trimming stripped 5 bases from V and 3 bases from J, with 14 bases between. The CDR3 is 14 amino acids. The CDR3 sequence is CASSRDREIYEQYF. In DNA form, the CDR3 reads TGTGCCAGCAGTCGAGACCGGGAGATCTACGAGCAGTACTTC.

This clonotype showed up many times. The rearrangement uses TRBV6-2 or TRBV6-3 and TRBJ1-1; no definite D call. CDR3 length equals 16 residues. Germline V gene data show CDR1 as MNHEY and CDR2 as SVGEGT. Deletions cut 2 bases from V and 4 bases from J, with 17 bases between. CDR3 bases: TGTGCCAGCAGTTACCGGGCCCACCACATAGGCACTGAAGCTTTCTTT. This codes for CASSYRAHHIGTEAFF.

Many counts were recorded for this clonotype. The CDR3 region is CSARDDRDSYNEQFF. In DNA form, the CDR3 reads TGCAGTGCTAGAGATGATCGGGACTCCTACAATGAGCAGTTCTTC. The rearrangement joins TRBV20-1 to TRBJ2-1; tentatively, D is TRBD2 (5 bases). Looked up from germline, CDR1 is DFQATT and CDR2 is SNEGSKA (reference sequence). The CDR3 is 15 residues long. The ends were cut back, 0 bases at V and 0 bases at J, with 9 bases in the middle.

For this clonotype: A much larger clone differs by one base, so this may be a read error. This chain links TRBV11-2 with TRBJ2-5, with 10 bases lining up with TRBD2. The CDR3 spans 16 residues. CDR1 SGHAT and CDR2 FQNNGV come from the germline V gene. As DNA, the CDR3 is TGTGCCGGCAGCTTAGGCCAGCGGGGGGGCCCCGAGACCCAGTACTTC. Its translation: CAGSLGQRGGPETQYF.

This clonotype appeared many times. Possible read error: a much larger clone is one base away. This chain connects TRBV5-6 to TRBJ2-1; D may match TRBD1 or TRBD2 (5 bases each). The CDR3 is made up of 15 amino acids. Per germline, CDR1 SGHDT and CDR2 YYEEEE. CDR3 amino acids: CASSWGLNPYNGQFF. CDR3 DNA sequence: TGTGCCAGCAGCTGGGGGTTAAATCCCTACAATGGGCAGTTCTTC.

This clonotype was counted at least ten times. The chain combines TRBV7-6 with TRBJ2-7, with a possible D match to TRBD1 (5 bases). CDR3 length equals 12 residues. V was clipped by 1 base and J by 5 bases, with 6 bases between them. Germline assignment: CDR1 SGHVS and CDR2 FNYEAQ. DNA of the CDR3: TGTGCCAGCAGCTTAGGGGGCGACGAGCAGTACTTC. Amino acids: CASSLGGDEQYF.

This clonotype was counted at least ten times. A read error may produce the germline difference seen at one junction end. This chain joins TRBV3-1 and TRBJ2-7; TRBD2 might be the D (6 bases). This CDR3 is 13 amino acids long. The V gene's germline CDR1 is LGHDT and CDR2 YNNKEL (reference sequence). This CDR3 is CASSPTGSYEQYF. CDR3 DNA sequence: TGTGCCAGCAGCCCGACCGGGAGCTACGAGCAGTATTTC.

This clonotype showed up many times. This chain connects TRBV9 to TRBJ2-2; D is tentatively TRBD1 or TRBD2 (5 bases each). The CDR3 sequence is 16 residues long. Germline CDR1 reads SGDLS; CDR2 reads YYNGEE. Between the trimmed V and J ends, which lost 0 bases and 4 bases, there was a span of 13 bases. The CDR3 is CASSVEGLATTGELFF. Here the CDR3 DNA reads TGTGCCAGCAGCGTAGAGGGGCTAGCTACCACCGGGGAGCTGTTTTTT.

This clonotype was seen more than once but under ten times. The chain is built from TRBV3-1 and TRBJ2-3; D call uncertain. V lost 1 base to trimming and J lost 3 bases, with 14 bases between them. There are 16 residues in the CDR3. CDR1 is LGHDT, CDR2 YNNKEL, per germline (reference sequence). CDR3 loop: CASSQGTDERTDTQYF. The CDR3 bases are TGTGCCAGCAGCCAAGGAACAGACGAAAGGACAGATACGCAGTATTTT.

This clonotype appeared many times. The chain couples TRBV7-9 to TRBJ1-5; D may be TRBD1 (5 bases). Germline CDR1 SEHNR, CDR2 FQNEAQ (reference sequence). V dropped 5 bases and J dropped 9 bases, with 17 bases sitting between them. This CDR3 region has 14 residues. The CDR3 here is CASSPESGIGPQHF. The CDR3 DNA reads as TGTGCCAGCAGCCCAGAATCAGGGATTGGGCCCCAGCATTTT.

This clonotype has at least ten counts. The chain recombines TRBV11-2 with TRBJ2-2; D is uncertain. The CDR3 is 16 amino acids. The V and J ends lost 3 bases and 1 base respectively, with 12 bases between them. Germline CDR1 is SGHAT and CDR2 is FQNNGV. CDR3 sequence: CASSFPSAGNTGELFF. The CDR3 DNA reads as TGTGCCAGCAGCTTCCCCTCGGCAGGGAACACCGGGGAGCTGTTTTTT.

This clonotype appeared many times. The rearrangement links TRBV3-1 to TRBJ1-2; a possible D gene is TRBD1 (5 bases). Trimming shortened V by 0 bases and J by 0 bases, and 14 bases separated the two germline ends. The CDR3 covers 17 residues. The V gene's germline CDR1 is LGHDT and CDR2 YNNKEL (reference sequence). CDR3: CASSQDRRGASNYGYTF. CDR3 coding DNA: TGTGCCAGCAGCCAAGATCGAAGGGGCGCGTCTAACTATGGCTACACCTTC.